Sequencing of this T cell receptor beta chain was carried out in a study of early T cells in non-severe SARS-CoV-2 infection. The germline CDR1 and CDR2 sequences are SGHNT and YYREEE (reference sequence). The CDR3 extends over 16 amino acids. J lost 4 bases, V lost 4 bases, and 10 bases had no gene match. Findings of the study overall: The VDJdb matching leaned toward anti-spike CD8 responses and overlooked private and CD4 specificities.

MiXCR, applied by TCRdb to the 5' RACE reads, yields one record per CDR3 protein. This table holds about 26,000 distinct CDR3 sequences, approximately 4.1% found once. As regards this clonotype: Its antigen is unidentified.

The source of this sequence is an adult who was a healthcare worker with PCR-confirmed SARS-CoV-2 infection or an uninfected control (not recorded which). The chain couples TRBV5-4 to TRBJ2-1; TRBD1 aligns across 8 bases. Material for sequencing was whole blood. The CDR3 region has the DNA TGTGCCAGCAGCAAACGACCGGGACAGGCTTACAATGAGCAGTTCTTC. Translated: CASSKRPGQAYNEQFF.